One and the same sample provided the 6 T cell receptor beta chains below, sequenced in a study of OX40 agonist ivuxolimab in advanced cancers. The repertoire was sequenced with immunoSEQ multiplex PCR; TCRdb's copy has only in-frame clones and lacks some. The sample has some 95,000 clones; 88% are singletons. Source: CD4+ or CD8+ T cells sorted from blood, taken in a trial of the OX40 agonist ivuxolimab. The source of these receptors is an adult with an advanced solid tumor such as melanoma, head and neck, liver or kidney cancer.

This sequence joins TRBV4-3 and TRBJ1-2; 8 bases are shared with TRBD1. V gave up 3 bases and J gave up 4 bases; unmatched junction bases: 10. CDR3 length equals 16 residues. Per the germline V gene, CDR1 is LGHNA and CDR2 is YSLEER. The CDR3 nucleotides are TGCGCCAGCAGCCAGGAACCGGGACAGGCTTTCTATGGCTACACCTTC. Protein product: CASSQEPGQAFYGYTF.

This chain joins TRBV2 and TRBJ2-7, with D possibly matching TRBD2 (6 bases). This CDR3 is 13 amino acids long. V lost 6 bases and J 2 bases, leaving 11 bases between the germline ends. Per the germline V gene, CDR1 is SNHLY and CDR2 is FYNNEI. The CDR3 loop is CASSGAGPYEQYV. The CDR3 DNA follows: TGTGCCAGCAGCGGAGCGGGCCCCTACGAGCAGTACGTC.

The genes are TRBV6-1 and TRBJ2-3, with 10 bases identical to TRBD1. With V trimmed by 6 bases and J by 11 bases, 8 bases remained unmatched. The CDR3 extends over 13 amino acids. Looked up from germline, CDR1 is MNHNS and CDR2 is SASEGT. In nucleotides, the CDR3 is TGTGCCAGCAGCCACGGGACAGGGGACCGGCAGTATTTT. Protein product: CASSHGTGDRQYF.

As concerns this clone: The same CDR3 arises from other DNA sequences in this sample as well. This rearrangement joins TRBV18 to TRBJ1-1; 10 positions agree with TRBD1. The trim removed 1 base at V and 4 bases at J, leaving 3 bases unmatched. The CDR3 is made up of 15 amino acids. Germline V gives CDR1 KGHSH, CDR2 LQKENI. DNA of the CDR3: TGTGCCAGCTCACCACGACAGGGGGCCAGCACTGAAGCTTTCTTT. It translates to CASSPRQGASTEAFF.

This clone was counted between two and nine times. The chain couples TRBV19 to TRBJ1-5; 10 bases are shared with TRBD1. Germline V gene data show CDR1 as LNHDA and CDR2 as SQIVND (reference sequence). This CDR3 has 17 amino acids. V lost 4 bases and J lost 1; bases outside the gene matches: 7. CDR3 sequence (DNA): TGTGCCAGTAGTAGATCCGGGACAGGGGCCAGCAATCAGCCCCAGCATTTT. This encodes CASSRSGTGASNQPQHF.

This sequence joins TRBV7-8 and TRBJ2-1; 7 positions agree with TRBD2. V was pared by 5 bases and J by 5 bases, with 9 bases of the junction left unmatched. There are 15 residues in the CDR3. Germline-derived CDR1 and CDR2 are SGHVS and FQNEAQ. The CDR3 loop reads CASSPEGGGHNEQFF. In nucleotides, the CDR3 is TGTGCCAGCAGCCCCGAGGGCGGGGGACACAATGAGCAGTTCTTC.